The 18 T cell receptor beta chains presented below share a single source sample, sequenced in a study of preoperative IRX-2 immunotherapy in early breast cancer. This sample's treatment: preoperative locoregional IRX-2 cytokine immunotherapy. Produced via immunoSEQ multiplex PCR; TCRdb's table is partial and in-frame only. The sample has 75,000 to 100,000 clones, more than 80% seen once. Sequencing used tumor tissue, obtained after IRX-2 immunotherapy. The receptors derive from a human donor with breast cancer.

This chain connects TRBV8-2 to TRBJ2-3; the table's D call of TRBD2 was not tested on the DNA. TRBV8-2 is a listed pseudogene. The CDR3 extends over 16 amino acids. CDR3 DNA: TGTGCCAGCAGTTCCGCGACTAGCGGGAGATTGGATACGCAGTATTTT. Protein product: CASSSATSGRLDTQYF.

The V gene is TRBV19, the J gene TRBJ1-4, with D maybe TRBD1 (6 bases). The V end was cut by 1 base, the J end by 0 bases, with 9 bases between. CDR3 length equals 16 residues. Germline V gene lookup returns CDR1 LNHDA and CDR2 SQIVND (reference sequence). This CDR3 reads CASSIGGGSTNEKLFF. CDR3 DNA sequence: TGTGCCAGTAGTATAGGGGGGGGCTCAACTAATGAAAAACTGTTTTTT.

The chain links TRBV7-7 to TRBJ1-6; the match to TRBD1 covers 7 bases. With V trimmed by 5 bases and J by 7 bases, 5 bases remained unmatched. This CDR3 region has 14 residues. Germline V gene lookup returns CDR1 SSHAT and CDR2 FNYEAQ (reference sequence). The CDR3 bases are TGTGCCAGCAGCCGGGACAGATTCAATTCACCCCTCCACTTT. It encodes CASSRDRFNSPLHF.

This chain joins TRBV5-1 and TRBJ2-5, with 7 bases aligning to TRBD2. The germline V gene has CDR1 SGHRS and CDR2 YFSETQ. The V segment lost 5 bases and the J segment 2 bases; nucleotides outside the gene matches: 6. This CDR3 has 14 amino acids. DNA of the CDR3: TGCGCCAGCAGGGACTCTAGCGGTCAAGAGACCCAGTACTTC. Translation gives CASRDSSGQETQYF. The entire variable domain, with the rest obtained from reference TRBV5-1 and TRBJ2-5, is as follows: KAGVTQTPRYLIKTRGQQVTLSCSPISGHRSVSWYQQTPGQGLQFLFEYFSETQRNKGNFPGRFSGRQFSNSRSEMNVSTLELGDSALYLCASRDSSGQETQYFGPGTRLLVL.

V usage is TRBV30 and J usage is TRBJ1-5; a possible D gene is TRBD1 (5 bases). V was cut by 3 bases and J by 6 bases, with 18 bases left in between. In germline, CDR1 is GTSNPN, CDR2 SVGIG (reference sequence). CDR3 length: 15 amino acids. Written as DNA, the CDR3 is TGTGCCTGGAGCCTTGGGACCAGCATATTTCAGCCCCAGCATTTT. This gives the protein CAWSLGTSIFQPQHF.

The chain uses TRBV28 and TRBJ1-1, with D possibly matching TRBD1 (5 bases). The V gene lost 2 bases and the J gene lost 4 bases, with 17 bases spanning the gap. Per germline, CDR1 MDHEN and CDR2 SYDVKM. This CDR3 is 16 amino acids long. The CDR3 coding sequence is TGTGCCAGCAGTTTAAAACCCCCGGTGGGGGGCACTGAAGCTTTCTTT. Encoded protein: CASSLKPPVGGTEAFF. Using reference TRBV28 and TRBJ1-1 for the parts outside the CDR3, the full variable domain is DVKVTQSSRYLVKRTGEKVFLECVQDMDHENMFWYRQDPGLGLRLIYFSYDVKMKEKGDIPEGYSVSREKKERFSLILESASTNQTSMYLCASSLKPPVGGTEAFFGQGTRLTVV.

This rearrangement joins TRBV29-1 to TRBJ1-1; D is unclear. V lost 5 bases, J lost 3 bases, and 13 bases lay in between. The CDR3 is made up of 13 amino acids. Germline V gene sequence: CDR1 SQVTM, CDR2 ANQGSEA. DNA of the CDR3: TGCAGCGTTCAAAAGGGTATCGACACTGAAGCTTTCTTT. Translating gives CSVQKGIDTEAFF.

V usage is TRBV6-8 and J usage is TRBJ2-5; possible D gene TRBD1, 5 bases. CDR1 MNHGY and CDR2 SAAAGT come from the germline V gene. The CDR3 has 14 amino acids. Trimming took 8 bases from V and 5 from J, leaving 18 bases between them. Here the CDR3 DNA reads TGTGCCAGCTACCAGGGTCCAGGGAAGGAGACCCAGTACTTC. This sequence encodes CASYQGPGKETQYF.

The chain employs TRBV5-1 and TRBJ2-2; tentative D call: TRBD1 (6 bases). This CDR3 is 14 amino acids long. Germline assignment: CDR1 SGHRS and CDR2 YFSETQ. Between the trimmed V and J ends, which lost 6 bases and 6 bases, there was a span of 15 bases. CDR3 sequence reads: CASNVGAGPGELFF. CDR3 in DNA: TGCGCCAGCAACGTGGGGGCAGGGCCCGGGGAGCTGTTTTTT. Together with reference TRBV5-1 and TRBJ2-2, the CDR3 gives the full variable domain: KAGVTQTPRYLIKTRGQQVTLSCSPISGHRSVSWYQQTPGQGLQFLFEYFSETQRNKGNFPGRFSGRQFSNSRSEMNVSTLELGDSALYLCASNVGAGPGELFFGEGSRLTVL.

The rearrangement links TRBV18 to TRBJ2-2; D not certain. This CDR3 comprises 16 residues. CDR1 and CDR2 (germline): KGHSH, LQKENI. The V end was cut by 3 bases, the J end by 3 bases, with 14 bases between. CDR3: CASSPRRTTDTGELFF. The CDR3 DNA follows: TGTGCCAGCTCACCTAGACGGACCACCGACACCGGGGAGCTGTTTTTT.

This rearrangement joins TRBV28 to TRBJ1-4; 8 bases are a match to TRBD1. The CDR3 covers 15 residues. Germline loops: CDR1 MDHEN, CDR2 SYDVKM. V shed 4 bases, J shed 8 bases, and the junction held 9 bases outside the gene matches. CDR3 DNA: TGTGCCAGCAGTTCACTCCCAGGGGGCAAAGAAAAACTGTTTTTT. Translating it yields CASSSLPGGKEKLFF.

The J gene is TRBJ1-5, the V gene TRBV6-4, with D hard to call. The CDR3 loop spans 11 amino acids. The ends were cut back, 5 bases at V and 8 bases at J, with 7 bases in the middle. Germline V lookup: CDR1 MRHNA, CDR2 SNTAGT. The CDR3 sequence: CASSSFEPQHF. DNA of the CDR3: TGTGCCAGCAGTTCCTTTGAGCCCCAGCATTTT.

The rearrangement links TRBV6-8 to TRBJ2-7, with D tentatively TRBD1 or TRBD2 (5 bases each). The CDR3 runs to 16 residues. Germline values: CDR1 MNHGY, CDR2 SAAAGT. The V gene lost 6 bases and the J gene lost 4 bases, with 22 bases spanning the gap. In nucleotides, the CDR3 is TGTGCCAGCAGCCCCCGAGGGGATGTCTCTCCGTACGAGCAGTACTTC. Protein: CASSPRGDVSPYEQYF.

The V and J genes are TRBV11-3 and TRBJ2-3; D remains ambiguous. Germline loops: CDR1 SGHNT, CDR2 YENEEA. There are 15 residues in the CDR3. V shed 4 bases and J shed 0 bases, with 11 bases lying between them. The DNA for the CDR3 is TGTGCCAGCAGCTCACTTAAGAGAAGCACAGATACGCAGTATTTT. Its translation: CASSSLKRSTDTQYF. Drawing the rest from reference TRBV11-3 and TRBJ2-3, the complete variable domain is EAGVVQSPRYKIIEKKQPVAFWCNPISGHNTLYWYLQNLGQGPELLIRYENEEAVDDSQLPKDRFSAERLKGVDSTLKIQPAELGDSAVYLCASSSLKRSTDTQYFGPGTRLTVL.

The chain couples TRBV11-3 to TRBJ2-5; maybe TRBD1 (7 bases). This CDR3 has 17 amino acids. V was clipped by 1 base and J by 8 bases, with 23 bases between them. In germline, CDR1 is SGHNT, CDR2 YENEEA. Written as DNA, the CDR3 is TGTGCCAGCAGCTTAGGAGGGGGCCTAGGAGGGTCGGTTACCCAGTACTTC. This encodes CASSLGGGLGGSVTQYF.

This clone came up a few times. The CDR3: CASSTPGDSTDTQYF. Written as DNA, the CDR3 is TGTGCCAGCAGCACCCCGGGGGATAGCACAGATACGCAGTATTTT. The chain joins TRBV11-3 to TRBJ2-3; D possibly corresponds to TRBD2 (6 bases). This CDR3 contains 15 residues. V shed 5 bases and J shed 0 bases, with 12 bases lying between them. Looked up from germline, CDR1 is SGHNT and CDR2 is YENEEA.

The V and J genes are TRBV29-1 and TRBJ2-1; unclear D gene. Trimming left V 5 bases short and J 3 bases short, with 8 bases between. This CDR3 is 12 amino acids long. Germline loops: CDR1 SQVTM, CDR2 ANQGSEA. CDR3 coding DNA: TGCAGCGTTTTGGACCTCTACAATGAGCAGTTCTTC. Its protein product is CSVLDLYNEQFF.

CDR3 bases: TGCGCCAGCAGCCAAGTTCCAGTGAATGAGCAGTTCTTC. Protein: CASSQVPVNEQFF. This sequence joins TRBV4-1 and TRBJ2-1; no clear D gene. The V gene lost 1 base and the J gene lost 7 bases, with 8 bases spanning the gap. CDR3 size: 13 residues. Germline CDR1 MGHRA, CDR2 YSYEKL.